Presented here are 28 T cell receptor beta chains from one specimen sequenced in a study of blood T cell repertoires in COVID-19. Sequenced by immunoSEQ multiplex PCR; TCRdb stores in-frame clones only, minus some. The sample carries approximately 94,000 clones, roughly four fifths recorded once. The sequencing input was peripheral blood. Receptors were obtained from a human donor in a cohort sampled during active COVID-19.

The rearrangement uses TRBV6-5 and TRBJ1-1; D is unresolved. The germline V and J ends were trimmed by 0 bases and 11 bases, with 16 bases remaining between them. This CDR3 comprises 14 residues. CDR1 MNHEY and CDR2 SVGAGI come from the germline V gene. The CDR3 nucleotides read TGTGCCAGCAGTTACTCGCGGAAGGAGGTGAGGGCTTTCTTT. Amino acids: CASSYSRKEVRAFF.

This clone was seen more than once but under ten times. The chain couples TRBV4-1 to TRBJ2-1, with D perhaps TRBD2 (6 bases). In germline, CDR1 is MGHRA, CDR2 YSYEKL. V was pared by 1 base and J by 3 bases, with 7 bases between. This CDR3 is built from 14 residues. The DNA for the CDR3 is TGCGCCAGCAGCCAAGGACTAGGCTACAATGAGCAGTTCTTC. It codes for CASSQGLGYNEQFF.

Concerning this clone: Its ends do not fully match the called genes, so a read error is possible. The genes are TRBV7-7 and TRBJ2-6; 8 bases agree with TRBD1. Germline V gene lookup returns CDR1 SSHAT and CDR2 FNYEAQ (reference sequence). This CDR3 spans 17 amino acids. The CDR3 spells CASSPGQGNSGANVLTF. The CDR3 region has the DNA TGTGCTAGCAGCCCAGGACAGGGAAACTCTGGGGCCAACGTCCTGACTTTC.

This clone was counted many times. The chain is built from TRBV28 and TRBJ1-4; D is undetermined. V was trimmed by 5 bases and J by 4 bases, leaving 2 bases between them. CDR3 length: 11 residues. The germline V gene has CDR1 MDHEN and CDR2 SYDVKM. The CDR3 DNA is TGTGCCAGCAGTCTTAATGAAAAACTGTTTTTT. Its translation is CASSLNEKLFF.

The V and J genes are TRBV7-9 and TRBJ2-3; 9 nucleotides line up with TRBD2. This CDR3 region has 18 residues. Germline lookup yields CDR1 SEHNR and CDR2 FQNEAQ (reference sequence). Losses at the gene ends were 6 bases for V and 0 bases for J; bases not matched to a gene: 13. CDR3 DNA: TGTGCCAGCAGGCCGGGACTAGCCAGGCTTATTAGCACAGATACGCAGTATTTT. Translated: CASRPGLARLISTDTQYF.

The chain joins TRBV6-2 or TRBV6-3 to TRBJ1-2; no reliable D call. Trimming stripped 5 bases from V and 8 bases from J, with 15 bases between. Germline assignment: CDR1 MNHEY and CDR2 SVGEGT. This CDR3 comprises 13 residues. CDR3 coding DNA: TGTGCCAGCAGTACCCACAGAGCTGGAGGCTACACCTTC. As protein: CASSTHRAGGYTF.

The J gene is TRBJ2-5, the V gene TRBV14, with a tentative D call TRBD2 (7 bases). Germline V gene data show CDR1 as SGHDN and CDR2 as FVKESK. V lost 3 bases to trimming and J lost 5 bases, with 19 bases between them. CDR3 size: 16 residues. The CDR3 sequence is CASSQKQGGLRETQYF. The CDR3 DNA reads TGTGCCAGCAGCCAGAAACAGGGAGGGTTACGGGAGACCCAGTACTTC.

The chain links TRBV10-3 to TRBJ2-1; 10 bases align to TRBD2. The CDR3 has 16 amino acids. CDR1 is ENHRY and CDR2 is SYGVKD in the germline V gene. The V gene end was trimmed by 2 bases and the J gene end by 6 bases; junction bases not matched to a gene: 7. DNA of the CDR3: TGTGCCATCAGTGAGACTAGCGGGGTATATCGCAATGAGCAGTTCTTC. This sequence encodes CAISETSGVYRNEQFF.

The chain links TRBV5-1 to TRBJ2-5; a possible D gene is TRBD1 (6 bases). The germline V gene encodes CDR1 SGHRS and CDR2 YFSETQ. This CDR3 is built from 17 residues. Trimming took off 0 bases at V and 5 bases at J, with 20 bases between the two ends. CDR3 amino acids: CASSLGGGIGVRETQYF. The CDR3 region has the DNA TGCGCCAGCAGCTTGGGAGGGGGAATAGGAGTCCGGGAGACCCAGTACTTC.

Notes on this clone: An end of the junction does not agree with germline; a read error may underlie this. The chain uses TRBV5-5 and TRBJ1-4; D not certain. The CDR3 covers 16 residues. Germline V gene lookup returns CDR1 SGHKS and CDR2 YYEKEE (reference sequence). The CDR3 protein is CASNLERGLTNEKLFF. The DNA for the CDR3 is TGTGCCAGCAACTTGGAGCGGGGTCTCACTAATGAAAAACTGTTTTTT.

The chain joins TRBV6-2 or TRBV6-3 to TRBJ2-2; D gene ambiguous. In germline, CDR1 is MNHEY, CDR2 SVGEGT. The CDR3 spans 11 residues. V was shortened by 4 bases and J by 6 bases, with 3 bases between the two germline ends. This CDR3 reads CASSFAGELFF. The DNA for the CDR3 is TGTGCCAGCAGTTTCGCCGGGGAGCTGTTTTTT.

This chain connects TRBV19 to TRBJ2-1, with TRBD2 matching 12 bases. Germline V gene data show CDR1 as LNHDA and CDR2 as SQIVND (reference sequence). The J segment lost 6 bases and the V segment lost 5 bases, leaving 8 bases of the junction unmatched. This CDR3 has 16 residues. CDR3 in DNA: TGTGCCAGTAGTCGGGCTAGCGGGGGGGCCTTCAATGAGCAGTTCTTC. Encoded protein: CASSRASGGAFNEQFF.

The CDR3 bases are TGTGCCAGCAGTAATCCGGGACTAGTTGGCCTACCAATCGAGCAGTTCTTC. Protein product: CASSNPGLVGLPIEQFF. The chain joins TRBV7-9 to TRBJ2-1; 8 bases align to TRBD2. V was pared by 6 bases and J by 10 bases, with 20 bases of the junction left unmatched. From germline, CDR1 is SEHNR and CDR2 FQNEAQ (reference sequence). The CDR3 loop spans 17 amino acids.

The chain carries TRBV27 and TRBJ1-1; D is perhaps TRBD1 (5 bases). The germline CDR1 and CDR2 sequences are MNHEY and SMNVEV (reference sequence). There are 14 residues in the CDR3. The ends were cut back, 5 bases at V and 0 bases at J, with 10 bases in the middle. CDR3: CASSETDMNTEAFF. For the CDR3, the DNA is TGTGCCAGCAGTGAGACAGACATGAACACTGAAGCTTTCTTT.

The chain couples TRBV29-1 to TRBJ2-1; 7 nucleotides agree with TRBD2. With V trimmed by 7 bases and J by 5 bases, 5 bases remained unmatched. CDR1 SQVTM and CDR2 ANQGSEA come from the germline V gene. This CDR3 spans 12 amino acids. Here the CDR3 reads CSARGGNNEQFF. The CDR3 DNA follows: TGCAGCGCGAGGGGAGGGAACAATGAGCAGTTCTTC.

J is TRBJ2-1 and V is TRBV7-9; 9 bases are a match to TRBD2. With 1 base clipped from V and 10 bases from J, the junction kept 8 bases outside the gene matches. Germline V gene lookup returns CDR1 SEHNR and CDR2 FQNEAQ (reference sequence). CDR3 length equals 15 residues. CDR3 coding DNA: TGTGCCAGCAGCTTAGTAGGCGGGGGGGCGAGCGAGCAGTTCTTC. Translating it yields CASSLVGGGASEQFF.

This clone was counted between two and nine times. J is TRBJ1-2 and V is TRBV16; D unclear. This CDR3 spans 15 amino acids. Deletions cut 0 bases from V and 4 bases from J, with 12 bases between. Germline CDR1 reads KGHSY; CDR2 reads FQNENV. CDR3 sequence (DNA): TGTGCCAGCAGCCAATCGGAGCGAGCCCTCTATGGCTACACCTTC. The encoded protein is CASSQSERALYGYTF.

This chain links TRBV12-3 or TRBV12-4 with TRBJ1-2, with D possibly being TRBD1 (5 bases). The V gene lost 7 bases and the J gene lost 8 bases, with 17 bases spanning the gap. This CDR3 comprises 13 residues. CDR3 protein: CASNADSFSGYTF. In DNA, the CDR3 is TGTGCCAGCAATGCCGACAGCTTCTCGGGCTACACCTTC.

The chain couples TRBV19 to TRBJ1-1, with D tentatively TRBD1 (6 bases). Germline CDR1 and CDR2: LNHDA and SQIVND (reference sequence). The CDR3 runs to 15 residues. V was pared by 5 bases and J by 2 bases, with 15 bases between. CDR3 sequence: CASSQAGTLNTEAFF. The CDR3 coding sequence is TGTGCCAGTAGTCAGGCCGGGACACTCAACACTGAAGCTTTCTTT.

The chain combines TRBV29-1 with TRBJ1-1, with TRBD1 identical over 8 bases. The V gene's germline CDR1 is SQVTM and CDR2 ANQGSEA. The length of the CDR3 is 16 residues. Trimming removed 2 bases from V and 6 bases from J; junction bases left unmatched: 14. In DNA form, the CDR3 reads TGCAGCGTTGAAAACCCGGTCAGGGGGCAAGGCGCTGAAGCTTTCTTT. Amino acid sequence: CSVENPVRGQGAEAFF.

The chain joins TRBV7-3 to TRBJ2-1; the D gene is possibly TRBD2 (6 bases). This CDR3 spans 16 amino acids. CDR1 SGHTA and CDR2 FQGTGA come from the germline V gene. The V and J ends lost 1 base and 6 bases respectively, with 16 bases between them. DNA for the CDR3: TGTGCCAGCAGCTTAAACTCCCGGGGGTCCGGCAATGAGCAGTTCTTC. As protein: CASSLNSRGSGNEQFF.

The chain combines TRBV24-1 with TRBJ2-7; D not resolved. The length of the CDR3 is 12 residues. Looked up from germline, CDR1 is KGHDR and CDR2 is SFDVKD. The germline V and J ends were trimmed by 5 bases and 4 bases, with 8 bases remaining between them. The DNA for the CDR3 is TGTGCCACCAGTGCGACAACATACGAGCAGTACTTC. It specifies CATSATTYEQYF.

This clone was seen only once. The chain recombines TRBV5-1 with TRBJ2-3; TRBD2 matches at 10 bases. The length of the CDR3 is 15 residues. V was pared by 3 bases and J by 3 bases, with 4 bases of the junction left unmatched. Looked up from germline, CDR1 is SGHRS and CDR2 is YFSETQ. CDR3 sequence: CASSSELAGTDTQYF. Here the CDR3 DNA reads TGCGCCAGCAGCTCGGAACTAGCGGGAACAGATACGCAGTATTTT.

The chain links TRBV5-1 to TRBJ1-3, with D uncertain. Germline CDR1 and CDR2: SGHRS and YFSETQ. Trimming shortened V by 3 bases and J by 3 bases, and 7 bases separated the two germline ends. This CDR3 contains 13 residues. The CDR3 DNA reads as TGCGCCAGCAGCTGGGCAGTTGGAAACACCATATATTTT. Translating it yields CASSWAVGNTIYF.

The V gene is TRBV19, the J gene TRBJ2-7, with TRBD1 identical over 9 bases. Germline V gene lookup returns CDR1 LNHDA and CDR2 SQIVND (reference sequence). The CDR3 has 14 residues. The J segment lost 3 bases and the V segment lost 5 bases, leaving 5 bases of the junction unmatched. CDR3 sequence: CASSDRGNIYEQYF. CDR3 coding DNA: TGTGCCAGTAGTGACAGGGGGAATATCTACGAGCAGTACTTC.

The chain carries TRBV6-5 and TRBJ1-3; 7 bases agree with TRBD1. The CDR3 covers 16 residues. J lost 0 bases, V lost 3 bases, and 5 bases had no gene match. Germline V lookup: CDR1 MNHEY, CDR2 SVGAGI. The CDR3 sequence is CASSYSTGVSGNTIYF. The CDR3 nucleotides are TGTGCCAGCAGTTATTCTACAGGGGTCTCTGGAAACACCATATATTTT.

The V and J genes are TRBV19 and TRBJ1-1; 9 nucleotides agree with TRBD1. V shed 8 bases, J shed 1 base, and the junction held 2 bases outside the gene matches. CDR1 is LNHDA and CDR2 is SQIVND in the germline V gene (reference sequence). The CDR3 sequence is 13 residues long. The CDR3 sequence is CASGTGKNTEAFF. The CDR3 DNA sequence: TGTGCCAGTGGGACAGGGAAGAACACTGAAGCTTTCTTT.

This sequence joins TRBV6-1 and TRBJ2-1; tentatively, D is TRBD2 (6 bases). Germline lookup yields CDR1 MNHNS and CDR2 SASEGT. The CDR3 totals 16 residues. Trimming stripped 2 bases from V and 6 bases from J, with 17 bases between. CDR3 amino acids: CASSERDELAGNEQFF. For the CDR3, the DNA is TGTGCCAGCAGTGAACGGGATGAACTAGCTGGCAATGAGCAGTTCTTC.